One and the same sample provided the 14 T cell receptor beta chains below, sequenced in a study of response to subunit inactivated influenza vaccine (dated by TCRdb to 2017 to 2018). Receptors were amplified or captured by RT-PCR. The run used an Illumina HiSeq 2500. TCRdb reran the public reads through fastp at Q25 and MiXCR, keeping productive beta chains. Each CDR3 protein gets just one entry, which takes the most common genes and DNA from the rows behind it. Within this sample are roughly 500,000 distinct CDR3 sequences, with 15% to 20% of them counted one time only. Clones ranked in the top ten supply 3% of the sample. The sequencing used CD4+ T cells sorted from PBMCs, collected 23 to 25 months after vaccination. These receptors were collected from a man aged 50-75 years who received an inactivated influenza vaccine. Donor details come from another sample of the same person, matched by shared clones.

The chain links TRBV2 to TRBJ2-6, with unresolved D. Germline values: CDR1 SNHLY, CDR2 FYNNEI. The CDR3 covers 15 residues. Trimming cost V 4 bases and J 0 bases, with 7 bases left between them. CDR3 sequence: CASSVLVSGANVLTF. CDR3 nucleotide sequence: TGTGCCAGCAGTGTACTCGTCTCTGGGGCCAACGTCCTGACTTTC.

This chain links TRBV7-2 with TRBJ2-3; D is uncertain. The ends were cut back, 5 bases at V and 4 bases at J, with 13 bases in the middle. There are 14 residues in the CDR3. Looked up from germline, CDR1 is SGHTA and CDR2 is FQGNSA. The DNA of the CDR3 is TGTGCCAGCAGCCCTCGGTGGGCAGCAGATACGCAGTATTTT. As protein: CASSPRWAADTQYF.

The rearrangement uses TRBV6-1 and TRBJ2-7; TRBD1 matches at 10 bases. This CDR3 has 14 residues. With 6 bases clipped from V and 5 bases from J, the junction kept 7 bases outside the gene matches. Germline lookup yields CDR1 MNHNS and CDR2 SASEGT. The chain's CDR3 is CASRSGQGSDEQYF. CDR3 DNA sequence: TGTGCCAGCAGATCGGGACAGGGGTCCGACGAGCAGTACTTC.

This CDR3 reads CASSWATENQETQYF. The CDR3 DNA sequence: TGTGCCAGCAGTTGGGCGACGGAAAACCAAGAGACCCAGTACTTC. The V gene is TRBV28, the J gene TRBJ2-5; unclear D gene. This CDR3 is built from 15 residues. The germline V gene encodes CDR1 MDHEN and CDR2 SYDVKM. Trimming took off 4 bases at V and 0 bases at J, with 12 bases between the two ends.

The chain joins TRBV30 to TRBJ2-3; D is uncertain. The CDR3 loop spans 11 amino acids. CDR1 and CDR2 (germline): GTSNPN, SVGIG (reference sequence). The ends were cut back, 3 bases at V and 5 bases at J, with 6 bases in the middle. CDR3: CAWSSRDTQYF. CDR3 coding DNA: TGTGCCTGGAGCTCAAGAGATACGCAGTATTTT. The whole variable domain, remainder taken from reference TRBV30 and TRBJ2-3, is SQTIHQWPATLVQPVGSPLSLECTVEGTSNPNLYWYRQAAGRGLQLLFYSVGIGQISSEVPQNLSASRPQDRQFILSSKKLLLSDSGFYLCAWSSRDTQYFGPGTRLTVL.

For this clonotype: This sequence may be a read error, since a much larger clone differs from it by one base. The rearrangement links TRBV20-1 to TRBJ1-1; possible D gene TRBD1, 5 bases. The germline CDR1 and CDR2 sequences are DFQATT and SNEGSKA (reference sequence). The CDR3 has 13 amino acids. The CDR3 DNA reads TGCAGTGCTGGAGAGGGGAGGATTAGTGAAGCTTTCTTT. It encodes CSAGEGRISEAFF.

This clonotype was observed a few times. This chain joins TRBV28 and TRBJ2-7; possible D gene TRBD1, 6 bases. Trimming removed 5 bases from V and 7 bases from J, with 15 bases in between. The CDR3 spans 13 residues. Looked up from germline, CDR1 is MDHEN and CDR2 is SYDVKM. CDR3 region: CASSNGQMMEQYF. The CDR3 DNA reads as TGTGCCAGCAGTAACGGACAGATGATGGAGCAGTACTTC.

This clonotype was detected a few times. The chain combines TRBV11-1 with TRBJ2-1; 11 bases match TRBD2. CDR3 length: 18 amino acids. The germline CDR1 and CDR2 sequences are SGHAT and FQDESV (reference sequence). After removal of 3 bases from V and 0 bases from J, the junction contained 7 bases not matched to a gene. The CDR3 sequence is CASSFAGTSGSSYNEQFF. The CDR3 region has the DNA TGTGCCAGCAGCTTTGCCGGGACTAGCGGTAGCTCCTACAATGAGCAGTTCTTC.

This clonotype appeared a few times. This chain connects TRBV5-1 to TRBJ2-5, with D possibly called TRBD1 or TRBD2 (7 bases each). Germline lookup yields CDR1 SGHRS and CDR2 YFSETQ. V shed 4 bases and J shed 3 bases, with 13 bases lying between them. This CDR3 is built from 14 residues. CDR3 region: CASSKRDSKETQYF. In DNA, the CDR3 is TGCGCCAGCAGCAAGCGGGACAGTAAAGAGACCCAGTACTTC. The whole variable domain, remainder taken from reference TRBV5-1 and TRBJ2-5, is KAGVTQTPRYLIKTRGQQVTLSCSPISGHRSVSWYQQTPGQGLQFLFEYFSETQRNKGNFPGRFSGRQFSNSRSEMNVSTLELGDSALYLCASSKRDSKETQYFGPGTRLLVL.

This rearrangement joins TRBV6-1 to TRBJ2-5; D unclear. Germline assignment: CDR1 MNHNS and CDR2 SASEGT. V was clipped by 6 bases and J by 5 bases, with 16 bases between them. This CDR3 comprises 14 residues. The CDR3 region has the DNA TGTGCCAGCAGCCCCTTAGTTGGGCGGGAGACCCAGTACTTC. Translation: CASSPLVGRETQYF.

The chain uses TRBV12-3 or TRBV12-4 and TRBJ1-6; D remains unclear. V gave up 0 bases and J gave up 0 bases, with 9 bases separating them. The CDR3 is 17 residues long. The CDR3 protein is CASSLAYGSSYNSPLHF. The DNA of the CDR3 is TGTGCCAGCAGTTTAGCTTACGGGAGCTCCTATAATTCACCCCTCCACTTT.

The rearrangement joins TRBV7-2 to TRBJ1-1; D is unclear. Germline assignment: CDR1 SGHTA and CDR2 FQGNSA. V lost 11 bases, J lost 1 base, and 8 bases lay in between. The length of the CDR3 is 11 residues. DNA of the CDR3: TGTGCCGAGTCCAAGAACACTGAAGCTTTCTTT. This codes for CAESKNTEAFF.

This chain connects TRBV20-1 to TRBJ2-1; 7 bases line up with TRBD2. Germline V gene lookup returns CDR1 DFQATT and CDR2 SNEGSKA (reference sequence). The CDR3 has 16 residues. After removal of 3 bases from V and 6 bases from J, the junction contained 14 bases not matched to a gene. The CDR3 loop is CSASHLRAGWVNEQFF. CDR3 in DNA: TGCAGTGCTAGCCATCTAAGAGCGGGATGGGTCAATGAGCAGTTCTTC.

The CDR3 spells CASSQGLDAYEQYF. The CDR3 DNA sequence: TGCGCCAGCAGCCAAGGACTAGACGCCTACGAGCAGTACTTC. This chain uses TRBV4-3 with TRBJ2-7; tentatively, D is TRBD2 (6 bases). This CDR3 region has 14 residues. Germline-derived CDR1 and CDR2 are LGHNA and YSLEER. Trimming took off 1 base at V and 2 bases at J, with 9 bases between the two ends.